This TCR beta chain was found in a study of blood T cell repertoires in COVID-19. The CDR3 has 14 residues. Germline-derived CDR1 and CDR2 are SGHAT and FQNNGV. With V trimmed by 1 base and J by 7 bases, 3 bases remained unmatched. The cohort comprised adults aged 18 to 89 years residing in about 25 US areas. Which cohort a participant joined came from the clinical history participants gave. This clone showed up just once. Sequencing used immunoSEQ multiplex PCR; TCRdb keeps in-frame clones, though not all of them. Of about 300,000 clones listed, approximately 90% are singletons. The TCR was taken from a man aged 30-40 years who had recovered from COVID-19. The V and J genes are TRBV11-2 and TRBJ1-5, with TRBD1 identical over 8 bases. The sample was PBMCs or T cells enriched from blood (not recorded which). CDR3 residues: CASSLAGGGQPQHF. The DNA of the CDR3 is TGTGCCAGCAGCTTAGCAGGGGGCGGGCAGCCCCAGCATTTT.